The 16 T cell receptor beta chains below all came from one sample that was sequenced in a study of early T cells in non-severe SARS-CoV-2 infection. TCRdb redid the calling of the 5' RACE reads with MiXCR, one entry per CDR3 protein. Among tens of thousands of distinct CDR3 sequences listed, roughly a tenth were seen once. Material: whole blood. Receptors originate from an adult who was a healthcare worker with PCR-confirmed SARS-CoV-2 infection or an uninfected control (not recorded which).

This clonotype was detected ten times or more. V gene TRBV6-2 or TRBV6-3 combines with J gene TRBJ2-7; D not resolved. The CDR3 is 13 residues long. Per the germline V gene, CDR1 is MNHEY and CDR2 is SVGEGT. V lost 2 bases and J lost 4, with 9 bases in between. CDR3 nucleotide sequence: TGTGCCAGCAGTTACAGTCCGATATACGAGCAGTACTTC. Its translation is CASSYSPIYEQYF.

This clonotype was counted ten times or more. The rearrangement uses TRBV20-1 and TRBJ2-3; D possibly uses TRBD1 or TRBD2 (5 bases each). This CDR3 comprises 14 residues. The ends were cut back, 6 bases at V and 6 bases at J, with 19 bases in the middle. Germline CDR1 and CDR2: DFQATT and SNEGSKA (reference sequence). The CDR3: CSALVWGSRDTQYF. As DNA, the CDR3 is TGCAGTGCCCTGGTCTGGGGGTCTCGTGATACGCAGTATTTT.

The CDR3 loop reads CSVPTGQNTEAFF. The CDR3 bases are TGCAGCGTCCCTACCGGACAGAACACTGAAGCTTTCTTT. This chain joins TRBV29-1 and TRBJ1-1; possibly TRBD1 for D (5 bases). V was clipped by 6 bases and J by 1 base, with 12 bases between them. Germline V gives CDR1 SQVTM, CDR2 ANQGSEA. CDR3 size: 13 residues.

V is TRBV12-3 or TRBV12-4 and J is TRBJ1-2; D call uncertain. V lost 8 bases, J lost 2 bases, and 12 bases lay in between. CDR3 size: 13 residues. The CDR3 loop is CASAAESNYGYTF. The CDR3 coding sequence is TGTGCCAGCGCGGCGGAGAGCAACTATGGCTACACCTTC.

This clonotype has ten or more counts. This CDR3 is CASSLYRGLNTEAFF. The DNA of the CDR3 is TGCGCCAGCAGCTTGTATCGGGGTCTGAACACTGAAGCTTTCTTT. The rearrangement uses TRBV5-1 and TRBJ1-1, with D unclear. The CDR3 extends over 15 amino acids. The V gene lost 1 base and the J gene lost 0 bases, with 10 bases spanning the gap. CDR1 and CDR2 (germline): SGHRS, YFSETQ.

This clonotype was seen only a few times. The rearrangement uses TRBV10-1 and TRBJ2-2, with 7 bases fitting TRBD1. The CDR3 runs to 18 residues. The trim removed 0 bases at V and 1 base at J, leaving 8 bases unmatched. The germline V gene encodes CDR1 WNHNN and CDR2 SYGVQD (reference sequence). The CDR3: CASSESRTGSWNTGELFF. DNA for the CDR3: TGCGCCAGCAGTGAGTCTAGGACAGGCTCTTGGAACACCGGGGAGCTGTTTTTT.

This clonotype has just a few counts. This chain joins TRBV20-1 and TRBJ2-3, with TRBD2 matching 11 bases. Germline V lookup: CDR1 DFQATT, CDR2 SNEGSKA (reference sequence). The V and J ends lost 6 bases and 7 bases, in that order; junction bases with no gene match: 15. There are 16 residues in the CDR3. The CDR3 DNA reads as TGCAGTGCACAATCCGTAGCGGGAGGGCCGCTCCATACGCAGTATTTT. Its protein product is CSAQSVAGGPLHTQYF.

The CDR3 DNA sequence: TGTGCCAGCAGCCCCCCCCTTCACACCGGGGAGCTGTTTTTT. Translated: CASSPPLHTGELFF. V is TRBV3-1 and J is TRBJ2-2; D is undetermined. Per germline, CDR1 LGHDT and CDR2 YNNKEL (reference sequence). This CDR3 contains 14 residues. The V end was cut by 4 bases, the J end by 3 bases, with 9 bases between.

The gene calls are TRBV15 and TRBJ2-5, with TRBD2 matching 11 bases. This CDR3 is built from 15 residues. CDR1 and CDR2 from the germline V gene are LNHNV and YYDKDF (reference sequence). V lost 5 bases, J lost 5 bases, and 7 bases stayed unmatched. The CDR3 bases are TGTGCCACCAGCCAAGGGACTAGCGGCGGGGAGACCCAGTACTTC. It encodes CATSQGTSGGETQYF.

This clonotype occurred many times. V usage is TRBV4-3 and J usage is TRBJ2-1, with 7 bases matching TRBD2. The CDR3 runs 16 residues. J lost 3 bases, V lost 0 bases, and 5 bases had no gene match. Germline CDR1 reads LGHNA; CDR2 reads YSLEER. CDR3 sequence reads: CASSQDPPGGYNEQFF. The DNA of the CDR3 is TGCGCCAGCAGCCAAGATCCGCCGGGAGGCTACAATGAGCAGTTCTTC.

Only a few counts were recorded for this clonotype. This chain uses TRBV2 with TRBJ1-1; no clear D gene. Germline V lookup: CDR1 SNHLY, CDR2 FYNNEI. This CDR3 region has 13 residues. Trimming stripped 6 bases from V and 4 bases from J, with 12 bases between. The CDR3 nucleotides are TGTGCCAGCAGGACCTCGACGGGCACTGAAGCTTTCTTT. Amino acids: CASRTSTGTEAFF.

This clonotype has only a few counts. V is TRBV7-2 and J is TRBJ2-3; D is unclear. The CDR3 spans 11 residues. Germline V gives CDR1 SGHTA, CDR2 FQGNSA. V was pared by 6 bases and J by 8 bases, with 9 bases between. The CDR3 DNA sequence: TGTGCCAGCAGTGTGACGCTTACGCAGTATTTT. Amino acids: CASSVTLTQYF.

This clonotype was picked up many times. The chain joins TRBV6-2 or TRBV6-3 to TRBJ2-1, with 9 bases aligning to TRBD2. V lost 6 bases and J lost 3; bases outside the gene matches: 3. Looked up from germline, CDR1 is MNHEY and CDR2 is SVGEGT. The CDR3 has 14 residues. This CDR3 reads CASRHSGSYNEQFF. Here the CDR3 DNA reads TGTGCCAGCAGACATAGCGGGAGCTACAATGAGCAGTTCTTC.

In this sample, this clonotype turned up a few times. The chain couples TRBV20-1 to TRBJ1-6; 10 positions agree with TRBD1. The CDR3 has 15 amino acids. Germline V gene sequence: CDR1 DFQATT, CDR2 SNEGSKA (reference sequence). The J segment lost 7 bases and the V segment lost 3 bases, leaving 6 bases of the junction unmatched. The CDR3: CSASPTGGENSPLHF. Written as DNA, the CDR3 is TGCAGTGCTAGCCCGACAGGGGGCGAGAATTCACCCCTCCACTTT.

In its sample, this clonotype was seen a few times. The genes are TRBV24-1 and TRBJ2-1; unclear D gene. The CDR3 totals 13 residues. Germline loops: CDR1 KGHDR, CDR2 SFDVKD. The ends were cut back, 1 base at V and 6 bases at J, with 6 bases in the middle. CDR3 DNA: TGTGCCACCAGTGATTTTCTGGGCAATGAGCAGTTCTTC. Translation gives CATSDFLGNEQFF.

This clonotype was seen many times. The chain uses TRBV15 and TRBJ2-3; TRBD2 aligns across 7 bases. From germline, CDR1 is LNHNV and CDR2 YYDKDF (reference sequence). This CDR3 is built from 17 residues. Unmatched junction bases numbered 10, after V lost 0 bases and J lost 4 bases. CDR3 sequence reads: CATSRDLGGIGSDTQYF. DNA of the CDR3: TGTGCCACCAGCAGAGATCTCGGGGGGATTGGTTCAGATACGCAGTATTTT.